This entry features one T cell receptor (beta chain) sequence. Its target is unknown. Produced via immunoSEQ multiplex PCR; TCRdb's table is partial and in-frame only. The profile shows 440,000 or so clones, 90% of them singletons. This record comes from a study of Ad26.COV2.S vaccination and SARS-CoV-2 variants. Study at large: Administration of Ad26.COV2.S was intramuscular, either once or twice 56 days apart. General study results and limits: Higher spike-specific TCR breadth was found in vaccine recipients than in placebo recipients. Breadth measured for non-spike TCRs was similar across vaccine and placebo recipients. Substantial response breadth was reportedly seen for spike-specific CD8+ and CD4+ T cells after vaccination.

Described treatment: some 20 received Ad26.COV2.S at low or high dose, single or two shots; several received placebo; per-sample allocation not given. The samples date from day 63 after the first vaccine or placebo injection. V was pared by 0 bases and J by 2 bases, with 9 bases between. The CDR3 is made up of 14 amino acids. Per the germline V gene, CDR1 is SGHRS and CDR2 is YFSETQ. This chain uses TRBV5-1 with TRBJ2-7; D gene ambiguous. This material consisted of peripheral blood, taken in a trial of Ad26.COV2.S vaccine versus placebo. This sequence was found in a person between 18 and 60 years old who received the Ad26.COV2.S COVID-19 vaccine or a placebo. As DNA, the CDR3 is TGCGCCAGCAGCTTGGCTGCCCGTGCCTACGAGCAGTACTTC. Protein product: CASSLAARAYEQYF.